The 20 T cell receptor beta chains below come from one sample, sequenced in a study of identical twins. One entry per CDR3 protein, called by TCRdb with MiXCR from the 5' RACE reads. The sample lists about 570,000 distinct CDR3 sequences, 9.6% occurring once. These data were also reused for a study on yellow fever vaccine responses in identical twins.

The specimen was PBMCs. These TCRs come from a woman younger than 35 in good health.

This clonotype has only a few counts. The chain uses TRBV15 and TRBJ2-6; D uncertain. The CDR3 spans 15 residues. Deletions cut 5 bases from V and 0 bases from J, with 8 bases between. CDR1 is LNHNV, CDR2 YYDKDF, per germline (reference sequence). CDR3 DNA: TGTGCCACCAGCCGGTACGGCTCTGGGGCCAACGTCCTGACTTTC. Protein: CATSRYGSGANVLTF.

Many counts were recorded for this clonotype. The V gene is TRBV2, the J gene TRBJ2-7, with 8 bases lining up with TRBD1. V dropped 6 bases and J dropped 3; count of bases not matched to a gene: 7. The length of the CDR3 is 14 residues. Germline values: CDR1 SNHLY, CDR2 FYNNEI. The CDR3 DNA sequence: TGTGCCAGCAGCTCGACAGGGGTCGGCTACGAGCAGTACTTC. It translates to CASSSTGVGYEQYF.

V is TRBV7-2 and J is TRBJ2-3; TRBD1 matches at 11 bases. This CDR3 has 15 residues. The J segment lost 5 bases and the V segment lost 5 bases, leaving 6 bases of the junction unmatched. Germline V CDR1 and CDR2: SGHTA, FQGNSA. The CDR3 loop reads CASSTRTGGRDTQYF. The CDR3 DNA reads TGTGCCAGCAGCACGAGGACAGGGGGCCGAGATACGCAGTATTTT.

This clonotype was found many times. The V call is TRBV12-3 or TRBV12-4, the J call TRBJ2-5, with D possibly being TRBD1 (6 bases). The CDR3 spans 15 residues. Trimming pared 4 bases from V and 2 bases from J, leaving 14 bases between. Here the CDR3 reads CASSWQQGGQETQYF. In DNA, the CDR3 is TGTGCCAGCAGTTGGCAACAGGGTGGACAAGAGACCCAGTACTTC.

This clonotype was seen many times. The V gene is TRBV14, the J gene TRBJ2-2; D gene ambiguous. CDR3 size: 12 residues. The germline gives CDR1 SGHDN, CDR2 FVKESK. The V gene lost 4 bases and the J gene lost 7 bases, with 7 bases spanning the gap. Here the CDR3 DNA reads TGTGCCAGCAGCCGAAACCTCGGGGAGCTGTTTTTT. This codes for CASSRNLGELFF.

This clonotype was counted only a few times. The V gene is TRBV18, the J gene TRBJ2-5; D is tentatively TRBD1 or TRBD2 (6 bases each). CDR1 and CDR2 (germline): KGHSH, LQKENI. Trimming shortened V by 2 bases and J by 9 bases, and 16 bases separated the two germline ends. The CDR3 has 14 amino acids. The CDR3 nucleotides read TGTGCCAGCTCACCAGACACAGGGAGGTTGGCCCAGTACTTC. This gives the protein CASSPDTGRLAQYF.

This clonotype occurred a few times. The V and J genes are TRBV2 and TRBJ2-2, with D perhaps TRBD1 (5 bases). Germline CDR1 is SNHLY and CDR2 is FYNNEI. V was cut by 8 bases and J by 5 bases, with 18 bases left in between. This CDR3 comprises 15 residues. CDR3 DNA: TGTGCCAGCTGCGGCCAGCACTCAGGGACCGGGGAGCTGTTTTTT. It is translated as CASCGQHSGTGELFF.

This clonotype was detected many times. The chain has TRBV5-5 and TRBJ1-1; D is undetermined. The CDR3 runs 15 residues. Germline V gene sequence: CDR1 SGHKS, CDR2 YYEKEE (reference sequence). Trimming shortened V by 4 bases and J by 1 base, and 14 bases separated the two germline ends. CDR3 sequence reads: CASSPAGVWNTEAFF. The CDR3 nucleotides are TGTGCCAGCAGCCCCGCCGGGGTCTGGAACACTGAAGCTTTCTTT.

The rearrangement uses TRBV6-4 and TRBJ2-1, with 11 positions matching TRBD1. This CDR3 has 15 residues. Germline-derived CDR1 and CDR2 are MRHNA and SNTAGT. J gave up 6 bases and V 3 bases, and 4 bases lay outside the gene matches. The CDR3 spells CASSELGTGGNEQFF. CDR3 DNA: TGTGCCAGCAGTGAGTTGGGGACAGGGGGCAATGAGCAGTTCTTC.

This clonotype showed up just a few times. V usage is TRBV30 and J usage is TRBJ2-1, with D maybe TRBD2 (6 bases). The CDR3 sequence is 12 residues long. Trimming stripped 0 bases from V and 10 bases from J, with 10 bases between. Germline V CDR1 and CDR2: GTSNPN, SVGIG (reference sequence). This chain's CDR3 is CAWSVRGSEQFF. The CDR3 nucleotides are TGTGCCTGGAGTGTACGGGGGAGCGAGCAGTTCTTC.

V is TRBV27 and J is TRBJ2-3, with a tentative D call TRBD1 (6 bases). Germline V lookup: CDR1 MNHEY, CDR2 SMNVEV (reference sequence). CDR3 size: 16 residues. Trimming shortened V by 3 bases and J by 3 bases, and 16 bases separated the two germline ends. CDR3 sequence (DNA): TGTGCCAGCAGTTTGGTAAAGGGGACACGAACAGATACGCAGTATTTT. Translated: CASSLVKGTRTDTQYF.

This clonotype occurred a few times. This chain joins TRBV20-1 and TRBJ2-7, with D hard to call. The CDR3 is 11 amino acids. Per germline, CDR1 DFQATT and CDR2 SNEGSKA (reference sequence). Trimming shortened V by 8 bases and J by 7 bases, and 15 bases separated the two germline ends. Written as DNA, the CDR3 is TGCAGTCCAGCCGGACCCGAGGAGCAGTACTTC. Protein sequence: CSPAGPEEQYF.

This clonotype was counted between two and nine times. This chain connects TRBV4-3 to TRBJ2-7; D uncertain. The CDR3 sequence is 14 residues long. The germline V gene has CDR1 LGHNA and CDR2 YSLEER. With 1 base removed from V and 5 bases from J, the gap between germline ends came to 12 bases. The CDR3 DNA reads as TGCGCCAGCAGCCAAGGTCGGCTAGTCGACGAGCAGTACTTC. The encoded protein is CASSQGRLVDEQYF.

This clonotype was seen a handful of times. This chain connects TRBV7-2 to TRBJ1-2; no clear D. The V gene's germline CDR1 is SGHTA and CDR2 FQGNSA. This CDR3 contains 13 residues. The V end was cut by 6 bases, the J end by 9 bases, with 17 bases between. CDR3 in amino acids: CASRIGIAFSYTF. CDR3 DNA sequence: TGTGCCAGCAGAATCGGAATAGCGTTTAGCTACACCTTC.

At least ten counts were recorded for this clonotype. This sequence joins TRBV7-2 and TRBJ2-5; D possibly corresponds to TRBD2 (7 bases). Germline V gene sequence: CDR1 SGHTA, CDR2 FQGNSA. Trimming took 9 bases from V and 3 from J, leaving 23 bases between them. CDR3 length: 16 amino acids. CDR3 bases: TGTGCCAGTCAAGGGGGGGGGTCTGGCCCCAAAGAGACCCAGTACTTC. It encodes CASQGGGSGPKETQYF. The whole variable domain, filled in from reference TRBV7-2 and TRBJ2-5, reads GAGVSQSPSNKVTEKGKDVELRCDPISGHTALYWYRQSLGQGLEFLIYFQGNSAPDKSGLPSDRFSAERTGGSVSTLTIQRTQQEDSAVYLCASQGGGSGPKETQYFGPGTRLLVL.

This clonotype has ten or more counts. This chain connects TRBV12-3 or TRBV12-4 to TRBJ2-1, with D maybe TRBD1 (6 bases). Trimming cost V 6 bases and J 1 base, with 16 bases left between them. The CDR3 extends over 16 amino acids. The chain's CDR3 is CASRPTGHRSYNEQFF. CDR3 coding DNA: TGTGCCAGCAGACCTACGGGACACCGGTCCTACAATGAGCAGTTCTTC.

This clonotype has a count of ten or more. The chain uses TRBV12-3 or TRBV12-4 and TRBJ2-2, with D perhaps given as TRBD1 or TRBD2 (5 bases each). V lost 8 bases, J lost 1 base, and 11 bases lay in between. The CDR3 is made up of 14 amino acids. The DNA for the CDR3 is TGTGCCAGCGCTTCAGGGAGGAACACCGGGGAGCTGTTTTTT. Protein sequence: CASASGRNTGELFF.

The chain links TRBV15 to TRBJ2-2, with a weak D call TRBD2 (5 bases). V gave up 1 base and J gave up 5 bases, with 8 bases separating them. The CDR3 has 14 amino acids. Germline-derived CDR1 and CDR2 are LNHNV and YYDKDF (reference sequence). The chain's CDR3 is CATSRGERTGELFF. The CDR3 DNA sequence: TGTGCCACCAGCAGAGGGGAGAGGACCGGGGAGCTGTTTTTT.

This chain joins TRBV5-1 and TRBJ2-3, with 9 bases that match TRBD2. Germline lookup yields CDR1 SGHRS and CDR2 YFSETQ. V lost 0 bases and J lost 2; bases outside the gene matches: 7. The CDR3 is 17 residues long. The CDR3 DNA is TGCGCCAGCAGCTTGGGGCTAGCGGGATTGCACACAGATACGCAGTATTTT. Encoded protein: CASSLGLAGLHTDTQYF.

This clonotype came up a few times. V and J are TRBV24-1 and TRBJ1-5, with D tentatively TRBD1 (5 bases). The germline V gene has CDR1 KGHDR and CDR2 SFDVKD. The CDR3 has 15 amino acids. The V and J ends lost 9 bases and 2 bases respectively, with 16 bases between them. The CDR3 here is CATRPGQGGNQPQHF. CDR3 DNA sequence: TGTGCCACCCGCCCGGGGCAGGGAGGCAATCAGCCCCAGCATTTT.